This TCR beta chain was documented in a study of T cell responses to AZD1222 COVID-19 vaccine. Germline V lookup: CDR1 SGHDT, CDR2 YYEEEE. The CDR3 is 18 amino acids. The J segment lost 8 bases and the V segment lost 6 bases, leaving 19 bases of the junction unmatched. Findings and caveats of the study: Clonal diversity was possibly underestimated, and the donors were mostly white British, with more females.

The assay was immunoSEQ multiplex PCR, and TCRdb's table has in-frame clones only and misses some. The sample shows about 90,000 clones, 85% of them seen only once. A remark on this clone: No antigen is known for it.

The gene calls are TRBV5-6 and TRBJ2-2, with 10 bases aligning to TRBD2. This sequence originates from an adult who received the AZD1222 COVID-19 vaccine. Sequenced here: peripheral blood, sampled 28 days after the second AZD1222 dose. The CDR3 DNA is TGTGCCAGCACCAGAATCAGTCTAGCGGGAGAGAGTTCAGGGGAGCTGTTTTTT. Translated: CASTRISLAGESSGELFF.